This TCR beta chain was profiled in a study of early stage breast cancer tumors. Measured with immunoSEQ multiplex PCR; TCRdb has only the in-frame clones, and not every one. The repertoire has some 30,000 clones, more than 65% of them found once; the top ten carry over 9%. The TCR originated in a person aged 30-39 years with breast cancer. Sequences were obtained from breast tumor tissue.

The CDR3 coding sequence is TGTGCCAGCAGCTTTGGGCGGGAACCCTACGAGCAGTACTTC. Amino acid sequence: CASSFGREPYEQYF. This sequence joins TRBV7-9 and TRBJ2-7; the D gene is possibly TRBD2 (6 bases). V was cut by 3 bases and J by 2 bases, with 11 bases left in between. Per germline, CDR1 SEHNR and CDR2 FQNEAQ (reference sequence). CDR3 length equals 14 residues. Combining the CDR3 with reference TRBV7-9 and TRBJ2-7 gives the whole variable domain DTGVSQNPRHKITKRGQNVTFRCDPISEHNRLYWYRQTLGQGPEFLTYFQNEAQLEKSRLLSDRFSAERPKGSFSTLEIQRTEQGDSAMYLCASSFGREPYEQYFGPGTRLTVT.